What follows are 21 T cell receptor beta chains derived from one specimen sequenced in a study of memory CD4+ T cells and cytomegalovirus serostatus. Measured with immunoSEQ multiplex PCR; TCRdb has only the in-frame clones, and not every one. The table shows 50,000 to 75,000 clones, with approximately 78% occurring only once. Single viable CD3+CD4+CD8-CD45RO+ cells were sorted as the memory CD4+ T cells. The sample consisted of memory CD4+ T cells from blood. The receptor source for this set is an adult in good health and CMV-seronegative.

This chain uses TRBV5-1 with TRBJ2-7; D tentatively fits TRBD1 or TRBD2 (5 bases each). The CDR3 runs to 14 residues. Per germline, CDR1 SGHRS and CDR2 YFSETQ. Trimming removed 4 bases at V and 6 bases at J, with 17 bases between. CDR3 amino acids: CASSPGTPYGEQYF. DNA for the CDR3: TGCGCCAGCAGCCCCGGGACCCCCTACGGCGAGCAGTACTTC.

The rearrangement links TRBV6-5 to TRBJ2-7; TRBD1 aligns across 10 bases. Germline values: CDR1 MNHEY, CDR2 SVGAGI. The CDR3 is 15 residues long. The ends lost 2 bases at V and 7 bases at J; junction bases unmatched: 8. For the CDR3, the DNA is TGTGCCAGCAGTTACGATAGCCGGACAGGGGGAGAGCAGTACTTC. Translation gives CASSYDSRTGGEQYF.

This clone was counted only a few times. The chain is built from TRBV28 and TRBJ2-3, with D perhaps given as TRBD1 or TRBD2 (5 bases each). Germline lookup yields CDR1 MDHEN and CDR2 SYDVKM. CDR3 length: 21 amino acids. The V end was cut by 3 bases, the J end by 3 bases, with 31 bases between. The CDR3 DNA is TGTGCCAGCAGTTTTCGCCCCTACCGCCGGTCGAGGGCCAGGGTGACAGATACGCAGTATTTT. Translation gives CASSFRPYRRSRARVTDTQYF.

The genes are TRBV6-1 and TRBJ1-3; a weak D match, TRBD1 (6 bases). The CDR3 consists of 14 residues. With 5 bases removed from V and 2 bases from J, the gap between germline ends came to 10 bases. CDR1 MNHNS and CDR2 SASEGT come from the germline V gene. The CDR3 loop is CASSTRTAGNTIYF. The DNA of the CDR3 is TGTGCCAGCAGTACCCGGACAGCTGGAAACACCATATATTTT.

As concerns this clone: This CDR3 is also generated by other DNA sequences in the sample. CDR3 protein: CASSPPGGSYEQYF. In DNA, the CDR3 is TGTGCCAGCTCACCACCAGGGGGGTCCTACGAGCAGTACTTC. The chain recombines TRBV18 with TRBJ2-7; the D gene could be TRBD1 or TRBD2 (6 bases each). The CDR3 totals 14 residues. Germline V gene sequence: CDR1 KGHSH, CDR2 LQKENI. V lost 0 bases and J lost 1, with 7 bases in between.

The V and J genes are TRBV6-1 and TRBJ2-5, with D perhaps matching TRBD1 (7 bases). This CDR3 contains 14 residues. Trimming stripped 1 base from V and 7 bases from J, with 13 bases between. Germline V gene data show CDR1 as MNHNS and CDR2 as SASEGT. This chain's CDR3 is CASSEGYQGGTQYF. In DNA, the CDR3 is TGTGCCAGCAGTGAAGGGTACCAGGGGGGGACCCAGTACTTC.

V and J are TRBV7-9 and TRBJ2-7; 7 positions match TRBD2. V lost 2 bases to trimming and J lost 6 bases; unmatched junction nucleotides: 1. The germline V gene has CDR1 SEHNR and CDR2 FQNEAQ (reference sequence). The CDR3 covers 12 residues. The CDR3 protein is CASSLSGVEQYF. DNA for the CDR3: TGTGCCAGCAGCTTAAGCGGGGTCGAGCAGTACTTC.

The CDR3 coding sequence is TGTGCCAGCAGCTTAGAAGGACTCCCTGCAACTAATGAAAAACTGTTTTTT. It is translated as CASSLEGLPATNEKLFF. The V call is TRBV7-8, the J call TRBJ1-4; no clear D gene. The germline V gene has CDR1 SGHVS and CDR2 FQNEAQ. The CDR3 loop spans 17 amino acids. The V end was cut by 1 base, the J end by 0 bases, with 12 bases between.

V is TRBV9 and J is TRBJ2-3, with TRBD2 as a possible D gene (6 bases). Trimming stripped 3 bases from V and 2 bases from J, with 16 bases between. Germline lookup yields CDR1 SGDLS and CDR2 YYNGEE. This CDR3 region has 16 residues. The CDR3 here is CASSGLAEAITDTQYF. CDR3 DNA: TGTGCCAGCAGCGGATTAGCGGAAGCGATCACAGATACGCAGTATTTT.

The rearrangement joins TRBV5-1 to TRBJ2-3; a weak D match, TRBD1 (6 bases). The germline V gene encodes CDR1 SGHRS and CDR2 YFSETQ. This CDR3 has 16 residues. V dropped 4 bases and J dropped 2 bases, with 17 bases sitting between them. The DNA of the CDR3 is TGCGCCAGCAGCACCGGGGACGTGGGGGCCACAGATACGCAGTATTTT. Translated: CASSTGDVGATDTQYF.

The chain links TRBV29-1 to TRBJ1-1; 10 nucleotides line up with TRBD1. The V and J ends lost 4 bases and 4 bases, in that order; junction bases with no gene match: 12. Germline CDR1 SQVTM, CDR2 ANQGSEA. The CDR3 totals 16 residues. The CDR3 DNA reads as TGCAGCGTTGCGGGACAGGGGATGCCCATGGGCACTGAAGCTTTCTTT. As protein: CSVAGQGMPMGTEAFF.

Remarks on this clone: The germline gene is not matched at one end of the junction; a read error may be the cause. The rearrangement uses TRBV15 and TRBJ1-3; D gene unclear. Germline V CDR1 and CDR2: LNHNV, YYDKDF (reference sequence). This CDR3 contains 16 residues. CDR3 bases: TGTGCCACCAGCAGAGACAGGACCCTGGCTGGAAACACCGTATATTTT. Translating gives CATSRDRTLAGNTVYF.

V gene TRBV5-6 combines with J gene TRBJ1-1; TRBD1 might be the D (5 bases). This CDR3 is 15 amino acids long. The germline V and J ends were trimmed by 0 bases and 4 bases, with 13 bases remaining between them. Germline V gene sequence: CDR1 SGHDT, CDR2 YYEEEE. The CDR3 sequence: CASSLVGRVRTEAFF. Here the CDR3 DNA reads TGTGCCAGCAGCTTGGTCGGCAGGGTTCGCACTGAAGCTTTCTTT.

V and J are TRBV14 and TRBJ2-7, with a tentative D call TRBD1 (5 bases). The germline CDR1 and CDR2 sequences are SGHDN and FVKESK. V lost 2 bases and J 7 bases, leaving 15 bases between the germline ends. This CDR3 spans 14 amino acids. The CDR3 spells CASSQPRQNSEQYF. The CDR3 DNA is TGTGCCAGCAGCCAACCTCGACAGAACTCGGAGCAGTACTTC.

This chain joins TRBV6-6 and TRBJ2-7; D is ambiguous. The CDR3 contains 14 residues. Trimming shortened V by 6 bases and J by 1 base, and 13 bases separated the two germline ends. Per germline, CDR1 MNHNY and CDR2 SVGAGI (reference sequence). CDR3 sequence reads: CASRRYSQSYEQYF. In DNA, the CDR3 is TGTGCCAGCAGACGGTATTCCCAGTCCTACGAGCAGTACTTC.

The chain's CDR3 is CASSLGRWGVNEQFF. In nucleotides, the CDR3 is TGTGCCAGCAGTTTAGGGCGTTGGGGAGTTAATGAGCAGTTCTTC. This sequence joins TRBV28 and TRBJ2-1; a possible D gene is TRBD2 (5 bases). The CDR3 runs 15 residues. CDR1 is MDHEN and CDR2 is SYDVKM in the germline V gene. Trimming cost V 2 bases and J 7 bases, with 15 bases left between them.

In DNA, the CDR3 is TGTGCCAGCAGCTTAAAAGGGTGGGGCCATGGCTACACCTTC. It is translated as CASSLKGWGHGYTF. The chain carries TRBV7-3 and TRBJ1-2; D possibly corresponds to TRBD1 (5 bases). V lost 1 base and J 6 bases, leaving 12 bases between the germline ends. Germline CDR1 and CDR2: SGHTA and FQGTGA. The CDR3 loop spans 14 amino acids.

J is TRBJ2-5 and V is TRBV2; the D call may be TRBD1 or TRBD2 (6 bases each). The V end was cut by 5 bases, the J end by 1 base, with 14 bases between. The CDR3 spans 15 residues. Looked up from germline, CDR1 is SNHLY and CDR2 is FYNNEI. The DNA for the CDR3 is TGTGCCAGCAGTAACCGGCGGGACACCCAAGAGACCCAGTACTTC. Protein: CASSNRRDTQETQYF.

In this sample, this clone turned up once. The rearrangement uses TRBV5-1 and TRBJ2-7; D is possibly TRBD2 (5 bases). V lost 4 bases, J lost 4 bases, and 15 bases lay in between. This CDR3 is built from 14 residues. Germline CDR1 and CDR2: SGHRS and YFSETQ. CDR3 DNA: TGCGCCAGCAGCCCTGGCGGAGGCCAGTACGAGCAGTACTTC. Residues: CASSPGGGQYEQYF.

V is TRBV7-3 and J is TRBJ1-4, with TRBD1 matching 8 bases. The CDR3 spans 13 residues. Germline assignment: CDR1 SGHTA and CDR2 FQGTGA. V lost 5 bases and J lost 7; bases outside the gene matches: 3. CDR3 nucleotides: TGTGCCAGCAGCGCTGACAGGGGTGAAAAACTGTTTTTT. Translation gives CASSADRGEKLFF.

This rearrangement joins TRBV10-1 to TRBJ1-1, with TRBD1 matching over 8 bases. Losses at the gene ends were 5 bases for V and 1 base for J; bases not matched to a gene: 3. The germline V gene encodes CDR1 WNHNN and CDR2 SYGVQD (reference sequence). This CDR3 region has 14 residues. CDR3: CASSPGTGNTEAFF. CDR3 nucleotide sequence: TGCGCCAGCAGTCCCGGGACAGGGAACACTGAAGCTTTCTTT.